Below, 18 T cell receptor beta chains from the same sample are listed, as sequenced in a study of T cell responses to AZD1222 COVID-19 vaccine. TCRdb's copy holds only in-frame clones and misses some; the assay was immunoSEQ multiplex PCR. The sample consists of approximately 100,000 clones, over 80% of them appearing once. The sample was peripheral blood, taken on day 0 of AZD1222 vaccination. These receptors came from an adult in good health.

The chain is built from TRBV7-3 and TRBJ2-2; 7 bases are a match to TRBD1. The CDR3 has 14 residues. The V gene end was trimmed by 5 bases and the J gene end by 3 bases; junction bases not matched to a gene: 3. Per the germline V gene, CDR1 is SGHTA and CDR2 is FQGTGA. CDR3: CASSPGTDTGELFF. The DNA for the CDR3 is TGTGCCAGCAGCCCCGGGACAGACACCGGGGAGCTGTTTTTT.

About this clone itself: The same CDR3 is also encoded by other DNA sequences in this sample. This chain links TRBV2 with TRBJ2-7; D unresolved. V was shortened by 6 bases and J by 1 base, with 4 bases between the two germline ends. The germline V gene encodes CDR1 SNHLY and CDR2 FYNNEI. The CDR3 has 11 amino acids. CDR3: CASSMSYEQYF. The CDR3, as DNA: TGTGCCAGCAGCATGTCCTACGAGCAGTACTTC. Looking up the rest from reference TRBV2 and TRBJ2-7 gives the full variable domain: EPEVTQTPSHQVTQMGQEVILRCVPISNHLYFYWYRQILGQKVEFLVSFYNNEISEKSEIFDDQFSVERPDGSNFTLKIRSTKLEDSAMYFCASSMSYEQYFGPGTRLTVT.

This clone was recorded once. The chain employs TRBV18 and TRBJ1-1, with D unclear. The CDR3 totals 14 residues. V lost 0 bases and J 7 bases, leaving 12 bases between the germline ends. CDR1 KGHSH and CDR2 LQKENI come from the germline V gene. The CDR3 sequence is CASSPPVLRGEAFF. For the CDR3, the DNA is TGTGCCAGCTCACCACCGGTCCTCCGAGGTGAAGCTTTCTTT.

The chain links TRBV3-1 (or the pseudogene TRBV3-2) to TRBJ2-1; weak D call: TRBD1 (6 bases). The V and J ends lost 3 bases and 9 bases respectively, with 15 bases between them. The CDR3 length is 14 residues. The germline gives CDR1 LGHDT, CDR2 YNNKEL (reference sequence). CDR3 nucleotide sequence: TGTGCCAGCAGCCATCTACAGGGTGTCAGTGAGCAGTTCTTC. Translation: CASSHLQGVSEQFF.

The chain recombines TRBV4-2 with TRBJ2-2; 8 bases fit TRBD1. V lost 4 bases to trimming and J lost 7 bases; unmatched junction nucleotides: 11. The CDR3 is 16 amino acids. Germline V lookup: CDR1 LGHNA, CDR2 YNFKEQ. CDR3 nucleotides: TGTGCCAGCAGCCCCTACTCAGGACAGGGTGACGGGGAGCTGTTTTTT. Translated: CASSPYSGQGDGELFF.

The rearrangement uses TRBV6-6 and TRBJ2-7; 10 bases agree with TRBD2. CDR3 size: 15 residues. Per the germline V gene, CDR1 is MNHNY and CDR2 is SVGAGI (reference sequence). After removal of 11 bases from V and 5 bases from J, the junction contained 15 bases not matched to a gene. The CDR3 region is CAGRISGSGRDEQYF. CDR3 nucleotide sequence: TGTGCCGGCCGGATTAGCGGGAGCGGGAGGGACGAGCAGTACTTC.

As for this clone: The sample holds other DNA sequences that translate to the same CDR3. This sequence joins TRBV10-3 and TRBJ1-5; 7 bases line up with TRBD1. Germline values: CDR1 ENHRY, CDR2 SYGVKD. J gave up 2 bases and V 3 bases, and 1 base lay outside the gene matches. This CDR3 has 14 amino acids. The CDR3 sequence is CAISDGTGNQPQHF. As DNA, the CDR3 is TGTGCCATCAGTGATGGGACAGGCAATCAGCCCCAGCATTTT.

V usage is TRBV7-9 and J usage is TRBJ1-1; tentative D call: TRBD1 (5 bases). Trimming shortened V by 5 bases and J by 2 bases, and 9 bases separated the two germline ends. CDR3 length equals 13 residues. Looked up from germline, CDR1 is SEHNR and CDR2 is FQNEAQ (reference sequence). This CDR3 is CASSPDSNTEAFF. The CDR3 DNA sequence: TGTGCCAGCAGCCCAGACAGCAACACTGAAGCTTTCTTT.

The chain recombines TRBV27 with TRBJ2-7; D uncertain. CDR3 length equals 13 residues. V shed 5 bases and J shed 3 bases, with 11 bases lying between them. The V gene's germline CDR1 is MNHEY and CDR2 SMNVEV (reference sequence). Written as DNA, the CDR3 is TGTGCCAGCAGTGATCCCCCCCACTACGAGCAGTACTTC. The encoded protein is CASSDPPHYEQYF.

In nucleotides, the CDR3 is TGTGCCAGCAGTTCAACCCCCGCGAGTACGTACGAGACCCAGTACTTC. It is translated as CASSSTPASTYETQYF. The chain carries TRBV28 and TRBJ2-5; D not certain. The germline V and J ends were trimmed by 4 bases and 5 bases, with 20 bases remaining between them. The CDR3 spans 16 residues. Germline-derived CDR1 and CDR2 are MDHEN and SYDVKM. Full variable domain (missing parts from reference TRBV28 and TRBJ2-5): DVKVTQSSRYLVKRTGEKVFLECVQDMDHENMFWYRQDPGLGLRLIYFSYDVKMKEKGDIPEGYSVSREKKERFSLILESASTNQTSMYLCASSSTPASTYETQYFGPGTRLLVL.

V is TRBV27 and J is TRBJ1-1; D might be TRBD1 (6 bases). The V end lost 4 bases, the J end lost 0 bases, and 12 bases lay between the germline ends. Germline CDR1 MNHEY, CDR2 SMNVEV (reference sequence). The CDR3 totals 15 residues. CDR3 loop: CASSSPGQLNTEAFF. CDR3 in DNA: TGTGCCAGCAGTTCCCCCGGACAGCTGAACACTGAAGCTTTCTTT.

This chain links TRBV11-2 with TRBJ1-1, with unresolved D. V was clipped by 1 base and J by 2 bases, with 14 bases between them. CDR1 is SGHAT and CDR2 is FQNNGV in the germline V gene. The CDR3 length is 16 residues. The CDR3 bases are TGTGCCAGCAGCTTAGTTGGGTTACAGACCAACACTGAAGCTTTCTTT. It codes for CASSLVGLQTNTEAFF.

V is TRBV6-1 and J is TRBJ1-5, with D tentatively TRBD1 (5 bases). Germline-derived CDR1 and CDR2 are MNHNS and SASEGT. The CDR3 runs 15 residues. Trimming took 1 base from V and 6 from J, leaving 13 bases between them. CDR3 loop: CASSEVSGGVQPQHF. CDR3 coding DNA: TGTGCCAGCAGTGAAGTTTCTGGGGGGGTTCAGCCCCAGCATTTT.

The V call is TRBV29-1, the J call TRBJ1-2, with TRBD1 matching over 7 bases. The V and J ends lost 6 bases and 8 bases, in that order; junction bases with no gene match: 6. The germline CDR1 and CDR2 sequences are SQVTM and ANQGSEA. The CDR3 extends over 11 amino acids. The CDR3 coding sequence is TGCAGCGTCGATACAGGGGAGGGCTACACCTTC. It specifies CSVDTGEGYTF.

The chain uses TRBV6-5 and TRBJ2-3; 7 positions agree with TRBD1. CDR1 and CDR2 from the germline V gene are MNHEY and SVGAGI. This CDR3 comprises 14 residues. V gave up 5 bases and J gave up 10 bases; unmatched junction bases: 12. The CDR3: CASSRGRDPQAQYF. CDR3 sequence (DNA): TGTGCCAGCAGTAGGGGGCGTGATCCCCAGGCGCAGTATTTT.

V is TRBV9 and J is TRBJ1-1; no firm D call. Trimming cost V 0 bases and J 2 bases, with 8 bases left between them. The CDR3 totals 14 residues. Looked up from germline, CDR1 is SGDLS and CDR2 is YYNGEE. The CDR3 nucleotides are TGTGCCAGCAGCGTAGAGGGTGGAAACACTGAAGCTTTCTTT. It encodes CASSVEGGNTEAFF.

The CDR3 is CAIRTGLNTEAFF. In DNA, the CDR3 is TGTGCCATTCGGACAGGGTTGAACACTGAAGCTTTCTTT. The chain employs TRBV10-3 and TRBJ1-1; 8 bases align to TRBD1. With 9 bases clipped from V and 0 bases from J, the junction kept 3 bases outside the gene matches. The CDR3 is 13 residues long. The V gene's germline CDR1 is ENHRY and CDR2 SYGVKD.

The J gene is TRBJ2-1, the V gene TRBV18; TRBD2 matches 8 bases. The CDR3 runs 13 residues. V lost 6 bases to trimming and J lost 9 bases; unmatched junction nucleotides: 7. Germline V gene data show CDR1 as KGHSH and CDR2 as LQKENI. The CDR3 loop reads CASSPTSDSEQFF. The CDR3 DNA is TGTGCCAGCTCGCCGACTAGCGACAGTGAGCAGTTCTTC.